Listed below are T cell receptor beta chains from one sample, sequenced in a study of T cell changes during pregnancy in multiple sclerosis. The protocol was immunoSEQ multiplex PCR, while the TCRdb copy is restricted to in-frame clones and leaves out a portion. The sample carries approximately 15,000 clones, approximately 84% recorded once. Material: CD8+ T cells from peripheral blood mononuclear cells, obtained in the third trimester of pregnancy. The receptors were sampled from a female donor in good health, enrolled as a control in a pregnancy study. Both conserved end residues are part of each CDR3. The D gene is left open where the match is weak. Some rows mark clone size as missing; the rest say once, few, many or name a class of expanded clone.

j_call: TRBJ2-1
v_call: TRBV10-2
clone_size: -
d_call: -
cdr3_nt: TGCGCCAGCAGTGATAGGACTGCCTCCTACAATGAGCAGTTCTTC
cdr3_aa: CASSDRTASYNEQFF

j_call: TRBJ1-2
v_call: TRBV19
clone_size: -
d_call: -
cdr3_nt: TGTGCCAGTAGTATAGGGGGCGGCGGCTACACCTTC
cdr3_aa: CASSIGGGGYTF

j_call: TRBJ1-2
v_call: TRBV10-3
clone_size: once
d_call: TRBD1
cdr3_nt: TGTGCCATCAGTGACAGCCGGGACAGGGAGATCTATGGCTACACCTTC
cdr3_aa: CAISDSRDREIYGYTF

j_call: TRBJ2-3
v_call: TRBV6-5
clone_size: -
d_call: TRBD2
cdr3_nt: TGTGCCAGCAGTCTGACTAGCGGGACACCAGATACGCAGTATTTT
cdr3_aa: CASSLTSGTPDTQYF

j_call: TRBJ2-3
v_call: TRBV7-9
clone_size: -
d_call: TRBD1
cdr3_nt: TGTGCCAGCAGCCCCAATACAGGGGGCACAGATACGCAGTATTTT
cdr3_aa: CASSPNTGGTDTQYF

j_call: TRBJ2-1
v_call: TRBV6-1
clone_size: -
d_call: TRBD2
cdr3_nt: TGTGCCAGCAGGGTAGCGGGAGATCCCTACAATGAGCAGTTCTTC
cdr3_aa: CASRVAGDPYNEQFF

j_call: TRBJ2-7
v_call: TRBV7-8
clone_size: -
d_call: TRBD1
cdr3_nt: TGTGCCAGCAGCTCCCGGACAGGGTCTACCTACGAGCAGTACTTC
cdr3_aa: CASSSRTGSTYEQYF

j_call: TRBJ2-2
v_call: TRBV14
clone_size: -
d_call: -
cdr3_nt: TGTGCCAGCAGCCCGGTCGGGAACACCGGGGAGCTGTTTTTT
cdr3_aa: CASSPVGNTGELFF

j_call: TRBJ1-5
v_call: TRBV7-9
clone_size: -
d_call: -
cdr3_nt: TGTGCCAGCAGCTTAGGAGTCGGTGTAAATCAGCCCCAGCATTTT
cdr3_aa: CASSLGVGVNQPQHF

j_call: TRBJ2-2
v_call: TRBV6-4
clone_size: medium-sized
d_call: TRBD1
cdr3_nt: TGTGCCAGCAGTGACAAACAGGGGGCAACCGGGGAGCTGTTTTTT
cdr3_aa: CASSDKQGATGELFF

j_call: TRBJ1-5
v_call: TRBV19
clone_size: once
d_call: -
cdr3_nt: TGTGCCAGTAGTTCCTGGGGCACTAGCAATCAGCCCCAGCATTTT
cdr3_aa: CASSSWGTSNQPQHF

j_call: TRBJ2-1
v_call: TRBV4-1
clone_size: -
d_call: TRBD2
cdr3_nt: TGCGCCAGCAGCCAAGCTAGCGGGGGGCTTCACTCCTACAATGAGCAGTTCTTC
cdr3_aa: CASSQASGGLHSYNEQFF

j_call: TRBJ1-2
v_call: TRBV6-5
clone_size: -
d_call: -
cdr3_nt: TGTGCCAGCAGTTACGCTTCGACAGATGGCTACACCTTC
cdr3_aa: CASSYASTDGYTF

j_call: TRBJ1-1
v_call: TRBV27
clone_size: -
d_call: TRBD1
cdr3_nt: TGTGCCAGCAGAGTAACCGGGACAGTGAACACTGAAGCTTTCTTT
cdr3_aa: CASRVTGTVNTEAFF

j_call: TRBJ1-1
v_call: TRBV4-1
clone_size: -
d_call: TRBD1
cdr3_nt: TGCGCCAGCAGCCAGACCGGGACAGGAGACACTGAAGCTTTCTTT
cdr3_aa: CASSQTGTGDTEAFF

j_call: TRBJ1-2
v_call: TRBV29-1
clone_size: -
d_call: -
cdr3_nt: TGCAGCGTTGAAGATCAAACCCTTGAGCTCCTCTATGGCTACACCTTC
cdr3_aa: CSVEDQTLELLYGYTF

j_call: TRBJ2-4
v_call: TRBV13
clone_size: -
d_call: -
cdr3_nt: TGTGCCAGCAGTCTACTCGACGGCCCTGACAGAGGAAACATTCAGTACTTC
cdr3_aa: CASSLLDGPDRGNIQYF

j_call: TRBJ2-5
v_call: TRBV27
clone_size: -
d_call: -
cdr3_nt: TGTGCCAGCAGTTTGAATCGGGGAGAGACCCAGTACTTC
cdr3_aa: CASSLNRGETQYF

j_call: TRBJ2-7
v_call: TRBV30
clone_size: -
d_call: -
cdr3_nt: TGTGCCTGGAGTCGGGGGTACGACGAGCAGTACTTC
cdr3_aa: CAWSRGYDEQYF

j_call: TRBJ2-7
v_call: TRBV7-2
clone_size: -
d_call: -
cdr3_nt: TGTGCCAGCAGCTCCTTGACAAAAATCTACGAGCAGTACTTC
cdr3_aa: CASSSLTKIYEQYF

j_call: TRBJ2-1
v_call: TRBV7-2
clone_size: -
d_call: TRBD2
cdr3_nt: TGTGCCAGCAGCAAAACTAGCGGAAGCTCCTACAATGAGCAGTTCTTC
cdr3_aa: CASSKTSGSSYNEQFF

j_call: TRBJ1-1
v_call: TRBV5-6
clone_size: once
d_call: -
cdr3_nt: TGTGCCAGCAGCTTGGGGGGAGGGGTATGGGTGAACACTGAAGCTTTCTTT
cdr3_aa: CASSLGGGVWVNTEAFF

j_call: TRBJ2-5
v_call: TRBV7-9
clone_size: -
d_call: -
cdr3_nt: TGTGCCAGCAGCCCAGACATTGTGGAGACCCAGTACTTC
cdr3_aa: CASSPDIVETQYF

j_call: TRBJ1-4
v_call: TRBV4-3
clone_size: -
d_call: -
cdr3_nt: TGCGCCAGCAGCCAAGCGGTGGGCCAGGGGATTAATGAAAAACTGTTTTTT
cdr3_aa: CASSQAVGQGINEKLFF

j_call: TRBJ1-2
v_call: TRBV7-9
clone_size: -
d_call: TRBD1
cdr3_nt: TGTGCCAGCAGCACCGGGACAGCCTATGGCTACACCTTC
cdr3_aa: CASSTGTAYGYTF

j_call: TRBJ1-4
v_call: TRBV27
clone_size: few
d_call: TRBD1
cdr3_nt: TGTGCCAGCAGTTTACTTGGACAGGGGGCGAAGGAAAAACTGTTTTTT
cdr3_aa: CASSLLGQGAKEKLFF

j_call: TRBJ2-1
v_call: TRBV14
clone_size: few
d_call: -
cdr3_nt: TGTGCCAGCAGCCCGGGTACTCACAATGAGCAGTTCTTC
cdr3_aa: CASSPGTHNEQFF

j_call: TRBJ2-7
v_call: TRBV4-3
clone_size: -
d_call: -
cdr3_nt: TGCGCCAGCAGCCAAGTTCAGGGCCGCATGTACGAGCAGTACTTC
cdr3_aa: CASSQVQGRMYEQYF

j_call: TRBJ1-1
v_call: TRBV4-3
clone_size: -
d_call: TRBD1
cdr3_nt: TGCGCCAGCAGCTGGACAGGCCTGAACACTGAAGCTTTCTTT
cdr3_aa: CASSWTGLNTEAFF

j_call: TRBJ1-2
v_call: TRBV28
clone_size: once
d_call: TRBD1
cdr3_nt: TGTGCCAGCAGTTTACCCATCCGGACAGGGAAGGCCCTTAACTATGGCTACACCTTC
cdr3_aa: CASSLPIRTGKALNYGYTF

j_call: TRBJ2-7
v_call: TRBV30
clone_size: -
d_call: TRBD1
cdr3_nt: TGTGCCTGGAGTGAATTACCCGGGACAGCCCGTTACGAGCAGTACTTC
cdr3_aa: CAWSELPGTARYEQYF

j_call: TRBJ2-2
v_call: TRBV9
clone_size: -
d_call: TRBD2
cdr3_nt: TGTGCCAGCAGCGTAGGACTAGCGGGCCTCACCGGGGAGCTGTTTTTT
cdr3_aa: CASSVGLAGLTGELFF

j_call: TRBJ1-5
v_call: TRBV10-2
clone_size: -
d_call: -
cdr3_nt: TGCGCCAGCAGTGAGTCGACTACGGACCATCAGCCCCAGCATTTT
cdr3_aa: CASSESTTDHQPQHF

j_call: TRBJ2-1
v_call: TRBV9
clone_size: -
d_call: -
cdr3_nt: TGTGCCAGCAGCGTACGAACCGGCTACAATGAGCAGTTCTTC
cdr3_aa: CASSVRTGYNEQFF

j_call: TRBJ2-3
v_call: TRBV2
clone_size: -
d_call: TRBD2
cdr3_nt: TGTGCCACCGTACCATCTAGCGGAGTTAGCACAGATACGCAGTATTTT
cdr3_aa: CATVPSSGVSTDTQYF

j_call: TRBJ2-7
v_call: TRBV29-1
clone_size: -
d_call: TRBD2
cdr3_nt: TGCAGCGTCGCCAGACTAGCGGAACCCTACGAGCAGTACTTC
cdr3_aa: CSVARLAEPYEQYF

j_call: TRBJ1-5
v_call: TRBV29-1
clone_size: -
d_call: -
cdr3_nt: TGCAGTGCTCCTGATTGCTATAGCAATCAGCCCCAGCATTTT
cdr3_aa: CSAPDCYSNQPQHF

j_call: TRBJ2-7
v_call: TRBV30
clone_size: -
d_call: TRBD2
cdr3_nt: TGTGCCTGGAGTGACGGGAGGGGGTACGAGCAGTACTTC
cdr3_aa: CAWSDGRGYEQYF

j_call: TRBJ2-7
v_call: TRBV10-3
clone_size: -
d_call: TRBD2
cdr3_nt: TGTGCCATCAGTGACCCTAGCGGGGGGGTCCTCGAGCAGTACTTC
cdr3_aa: CAISDPSGGVLEQYF

j_call: TRBJ1-2
v_call: TRBV7-2
clone_size: -
d_call: -
cdr3_nt: TGTGCCAGCAGCCTCCGGGACTTAGCTAACTATGGCTACACCTTC
cdr3_aa: CASSLRDLANYGYTF